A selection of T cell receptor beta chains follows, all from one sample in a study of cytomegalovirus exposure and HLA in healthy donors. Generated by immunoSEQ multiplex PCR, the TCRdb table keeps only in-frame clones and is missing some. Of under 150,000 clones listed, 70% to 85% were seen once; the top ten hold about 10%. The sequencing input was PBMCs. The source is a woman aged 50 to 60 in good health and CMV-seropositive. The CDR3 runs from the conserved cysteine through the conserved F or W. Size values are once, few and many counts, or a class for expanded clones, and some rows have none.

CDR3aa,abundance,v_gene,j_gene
CASSFQGADYGYTF,NA,TRBV5-1,TRBJ1-2
CATRGQLTGTEAFF,NA,TRBV15,TRBJ1-1
CASSATSGGTYNEQFF,NA,TRBV5-1,TRBJ2-1
CASSPDRYQPQHF,NA,TRBV7-3,TRBJ1-5
CASSPPIGQQETQYF,NA,TRBV28,TRBJ2-5
CASNPQGIRGYTF,once,TRBV28,TRBJ1-2
CASSEVGGNTEAFF,NA,TRBV6-5,TRBJ1-1
CAISETTAETYEQYF,NA,TRBV10-3,TRBJ2-7
CASSKGRPNTEAFF,NA,TRBV19,TRBJ1-1
CASSRRGGLTDSPLHF,NA,TRBV7-9,TRBJ1-6
CSAEEGGSTEAFF,NA,TRBV29-1,TRBJ1-1
CASSSSTSADTQYF,once,TRBV7-3,TRBJ2-3
CASSPFRQGGFGKLFF,once,TRBV27,TRBJ1-4
CASSLHPPGGESGDEQYF,NA,TRBV28,TRBJ2-7
CASSYNPGDQPQHF,NA,TRBV6-4,TRBJ1-5
CASSVINARGEQFF,NA,TRBV2,TRBJ2-1
CASSASRTGYLNIQYF,NA,TRBV5-1,TRBJ2-4
CASGGDFTEAFF,NA,TRBV30,TRBJ1-1
CASSTLQGFSSTEAFF,NA,TRBV5-8,TRBJ1-1
CASRILAGGNTGELFF,NA,TRBV6-6,TRBJ2-2
CASSTRGDEQYF,NA,TRBV5-1,TRBJ2-7
CASSSGTGRYGYTF,few,TRBV6-6,TRBJ1-2
CASSFSAGATYNEQFF,medium-sized,TRBV11-2,TRBJ2-1
CASRRLDRTNTGELFF,once,TRBV7-9,TRBJ2-2
CASSFTGQGNNQPQHF,NA,TRBV7-9,TRBJ1-5
CASTRRWSATNEKLFF,NA,TRBV27,TRBJ1-4
CASSRVWTSGTYEQYF,NA,TRBV21-1,TRBJ2-7
CASSKGGAETQYF,few,TRBV5-4,TRBJ2-5
CSVLTATTGELFF,NA,TRBV29-1,TRBJ2-2
CASSLNGQGLQETQYF,few,TRBV5-6,TRBJ2-5
CASSLDSGGADTQYF,few,TRBV7-3,TRBJ2-3
CASSLGEYEKLFF,NA,TRBV7-6,TRBJ1-4
CASSPGADSYEQYF,NA,TRBV7-2,TRBJ2-7
CASSTGAGEWYNEQFF,NA,TRBV27,TRBJ2-1
CASSPGQSGANVLTF,few,TRBV11-2,TRBJ2-6
CASSYNQGHDQPQHF,NA,TRBV6-5,TRBJ1-5